Here is one T cell receptor (beta chain) with its context. The sample comes from a study of cytomegalovirus exposure and HLA in healthy donors. Use of 60 Vbeta and 13 Jbeta primers characterized the PCR. Clones were read by immunoSEQ multiplex PCR, and TCRdb kept only the in-frame ones, dropping some. The data show 79,000 or so clones, 73% seen once. V lost 8 bases, J lost 7 bases, and 15 bases lay in between. Germline lookup yields CDR1 GTSNPN and CDR2 SVGIG (reference sequence). The CDR3 extends over 11 amino acids. Sequencing used PBMCs. This clonotype originated in a middle-aged woman in good health and CMV-seropositive. The V call is TRBV30, the J call TRBJ2-7; D perhaps matches TRBD2 (5 bases). This CDR3 reads CAGIRAGEQYF. CDR3 bases: TGTGCCGGGATAAGGGCGGGTGAGCAGTACTTC.